This passage covers 2 T cell receptor beta chains from one sample sequenced in a study of T-cell memory formation after mild COVID-19. TCRdb re-called the 5' RACE reads with MiXCR, one entry per CDR3 protein. The sample comprises 50,000 or so distinct CDR3 sequences, 25% to 30% of which are singletons, and roughly 45% rests with the top ten. The sample was PBMCs or a T cell subset sorted from them (not recorded which). The receptors here all came from a man between 18 and 35 years old who had mild COVID-19 (a few samples of this study predate the infection). Cell type and time point are not known.

V usage is TRBV5-4 and J usage is TRBJ2-1; D call uncertain. V lost 6 bases and J 5 bases, leaving 15 bases between the germline ends. Germline V gives CDR1 SGHNT, CDR2 YYREEE (reference sequence). This CDR3 comprises 14 residues. The CDR3 is CASTSVGVDNEQFF. Written as DNA, the CDR3 is TGTGCCAGCACCTCGGTGGGCGTTGACAATGAGCAGTTCTTC. The full variable domain, with the rest looked up from reference TRBV5-4 and TRBJ2-1, is ETGVTQSPTHLIKTRGQQVTLRCSSQSGHNTVSWYQQALGQGPQFIFQYYREEENGRGNFPPRFSGLQFPNYSSELNVNALELDDSALYLCASTSVGVDNEQFFGPGTRLTVL.

The chain uses TRBV16 and TRBJ1-2; D is perhaps TRBD1 (6 bases). The germline V and J ends were trimmed by 7 bases and 1 base, with 10 bases remaining between them. The germline V gene encodes CDR1 KGHSY and CDR2 FQNENV. The CDR3 contains 13 residues. DNA for the CDR3: TGTGCCAGCACCAGGACAGATAACTATGGCTACACCTTC. This encodes CASTRTDNYGYTF. The variable domain in full, completed from reference TRBV16 and TRBJ1-2, reads GEEVAQTPKHLVRGEGQKAKLYCAPIKGHSYVFWYQQVLKNEFKFLISFQNENVFDETGMPKERFSAKCLPNSPCSLEIQATKLEDSAVYFCASTRTDNYGYTFGSGTRLTVV.